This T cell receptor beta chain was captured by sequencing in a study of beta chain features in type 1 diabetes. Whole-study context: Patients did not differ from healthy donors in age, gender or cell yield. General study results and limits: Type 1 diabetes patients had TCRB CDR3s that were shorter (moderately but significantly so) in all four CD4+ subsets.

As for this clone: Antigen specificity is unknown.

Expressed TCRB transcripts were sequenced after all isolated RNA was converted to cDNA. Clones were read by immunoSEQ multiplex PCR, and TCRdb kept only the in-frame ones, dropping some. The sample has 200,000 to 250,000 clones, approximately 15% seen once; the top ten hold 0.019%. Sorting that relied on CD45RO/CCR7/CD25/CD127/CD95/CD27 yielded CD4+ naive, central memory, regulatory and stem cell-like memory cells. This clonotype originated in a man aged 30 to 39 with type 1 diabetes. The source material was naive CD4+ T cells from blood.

CDR3 sequence: CASSLRGNAEAFF. The CDR3 coding sequence is TGCGCCAGCAGCTTGAGAGGGAATGCTGAAGCTTTCTTT. The V gene is TRBV5-1, the J gene TRBJ1-1; no definite D call. Germline CDR1 and CDR2: SGHRS and YFSETQ. CDR3 size: 13 residues. With 1 base removed from V and 6 bases from J, the gap between germline ends came to 10 bases.